This T cell receptor (beta chain) is from a study of vaccination and CD4 T cells after COVID-19. Overall study results and limits: The study found median SARS-CoV-2-reactive clonotypes rising from 21 to 38, not significantly. In convalescent patients, a median approximately 86% of post-vaccine SARS-CoV-2-reactive clones appeared only after vaccination. Spike mono-reactivity was shown by 304 of 307 vaccine-specific clones in convalescent patients.

A few counts support this clonotype. Its antigen is undetermined. From germline, CDR1 is MDHEN and CDR2 SYDVKM. This CDR3 contains 15 residues. V was clipped by 8 bases and J by 0 bases, with 14 bases between them. Once obtained from cultured CD4+ T cells, the DNA was sequenced using the Oncomine TCR Beta short-read assay. The authors extracted genomic DNA from cultured CD4+ T cells. TCRdb re-analysed the PCR reads in MiXCR, keeping a single row per CDR3 protein. The sample consists of 15,000 to 20,000 distinct CDR3 sequences, 60% of them appearing once. Described treatment: approximately nine-day PBMC culture with coronavirus spike peptide pools or control peptides (ViraFEST assay).

The specimen was CD4+ T cells from blood, cultured in vitro. This TCR derives from a human donor who had recovered from COVID-19. The V gene is TRBV28, the J gene TRBJ1-5, with no clear D. The CDR3 is CASVLGRNSNQPQHF. The CDR3 DNA reads TGTGCCAGCGTCCTCGGACGGAATAGCAATCAGCCCCAGCATTTT.